This T cell receptor beta chain was captured in a study of cytomegalovirus exposure and HLA in healthy donors. Study findings and constraints: Analysis was carried out at a later point, and it linked a missense DCLRE1C variant to TCR beta V- and J-gene trimming. A later analysis found common viral pathogens apparently linked to several of the most significant clusters.

Primers included in the PCR were 60 Vbeta and 13 Jbeta primers. Sequenced by immunoSEQ multiplex PCR; TCRdb stores in-frame clones only, minus some. The table has 160,000 or so clones, over 70% seen once. At collection, donors were nominally healthy, but unrecorded immune exposures were probable. Regarding this clone: The target antigen is unknown.

CDR1 and CDR2 (germline): SGHRS, YFSETQ. The CDR3 is 17 residues long. Trimming removed 3 bases from V and 3 bases from J; junction bases left unmatched: 9. Source material: PBMCs. This TCR was recovered from a woman aged 45-65 years in good health and CMV-seronegative. The rearrangement links TRBV5-1 to TRBJ1-6, with 7 bases identical to TRBD1. In DNA, the CDR3 is TGCGCCAGCAGCTCCGGGACAGCAGATTACTATAATTCACCCCTCCACTTT. It yields the protein CASSSGTADYYNSPLHF. Supplemented by reference TRBV5-1 and TRBJ1-6, the full variable domain reads KAGVTQTPRYLIKTRGQQVTLSCSPISGHRSVSWYQQTPGQGLQFLFEYFSETQRNKGNFPGRFSGRQFSNSRSEMNVSTLELGDSALYLCASSSGTADYYNSPLHFGNGTRLTVT.